This T cell receptor beta chain was found in a study of CD8 T cells in ankylosing spondylitis. Trimming at V came to 8 bases and at J to 7 bases, leaving 8 bases not matched to a gene. The CDR3 consists of 14 residues. Germline V lookup: CDR1 SGHVT, CDR2 SQSDAQ. TCR beta libraries were made by quantitative 5'-RACE with molecular barcodes. MiXCR, run by TCRdb on the 5' RACE reads, gives a single entry per CDR3 protein. The data contain fewer than 250,000 distinct CDR3 sequences, approximately 20% of them singletons. Study outcomes and limitations: Peripheral blood samples showed relatively rare disease-linked clones, and these clones were CD8+. According to the report, clones linked to the disease were significantly enriched in matched synovial fluid samples taken from ankylosing spondylitis patients. Characteristic, it appeared, of ankylosing spondylitis blood was a TCR beta motif of fewer than 10 highly homologous variants. Some of these motif variants have turned up before, in reports on reactive arthritis synovial fluid and blood.

Of note for this clonotype: The antigen is unknown.

The TCR was taken from a male donor with ankylosing spondylitis. The sample was blood, either unsorted or a sorted T cell fraction (not recorded which). The chain couples TRBV7-4 to TRBJ2-1, with TRBD2 identical over 10 bases. CDR3 sequence (DNA): TGTGCCAGCCCTAGCGGGAGAGGGTATAATGAGCAGTTCTTC. Amino acid sequence: CASPSGRGYNEQFF.